This T cell receptor (beta chain) was recovered during a study of T cell repertoires in cytomegalovirus infection. Study-level findings and limits: Summed public TCR beta family frequency identified CMV carriers bearing the relevant HLA.

V was trimmed by 1 base and J by 5 bases, leaving 10 bases between them. This CDR3 region has 14 residues. The germline CDR1 and CDR2 sequences are SEHNR and FQNEAQ (reference sequence). This clonotype was seen at least ten times. Its cognate antigen is unknown. A single record per CDR3 protein comes from TCRdb applying MiXCR to the reads. There are 600,000 to 800,000 distinct CDR3 sequences in the sample; 24% occur only once, and around 8% lies in the top ten. Sequenced input: CD8+ T cells from PBMCs. The genes are TRBV7-9 and TRBJ2-3; tentative D call: TRBD2 (5 bases). This TCR came from a human donor in good health (CMV status not recorded). Some clones in this sample may be carry-over from other donors' samples. CDR3 amino acids: CASSLVEAGDTQYF. The CDR3 DNA sequence: TGTGCCAGCAGCTTAGTGGAGGCCGGAGATACGCAGTATTTT. The full variable domain, in which reference TRBV7-9 and TRBJ2-3 provide the parts outside the CDR3, is DTGVSQNPRHKITKRGQNVTFRCDPISEHNRLYWYRQTLGQGPEFLTYFQNEAQLEKSRLLSDRFSAERPKGSFSTLEIQRTEQGDSAMYLCASSLVEAGDTQYFGPGTRLTVL.